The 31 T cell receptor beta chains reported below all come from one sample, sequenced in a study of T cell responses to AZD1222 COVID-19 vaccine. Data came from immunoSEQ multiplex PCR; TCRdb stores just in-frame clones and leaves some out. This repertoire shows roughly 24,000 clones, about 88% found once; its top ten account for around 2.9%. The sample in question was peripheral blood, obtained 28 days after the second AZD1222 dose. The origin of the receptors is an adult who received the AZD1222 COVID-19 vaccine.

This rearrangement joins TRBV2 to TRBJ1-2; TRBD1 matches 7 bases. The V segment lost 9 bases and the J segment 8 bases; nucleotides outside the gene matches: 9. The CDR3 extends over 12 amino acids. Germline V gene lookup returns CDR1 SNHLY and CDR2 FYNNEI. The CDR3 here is CASTEDREGYTF. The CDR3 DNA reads TGTGCCAGTACGGAAGACAGGGAAGGCTACACCTTC. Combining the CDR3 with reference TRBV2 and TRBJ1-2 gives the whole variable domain EPEVTQTPSHQVTQMGQEVILRCVPISNHLYFYWYRQILGQKVEFLVSFYNNEISEKSEIFDDQFSVERPDGSNFTLKIRSTKLEDSAMYFCASTEDREGYTFGSGTRLTVV.

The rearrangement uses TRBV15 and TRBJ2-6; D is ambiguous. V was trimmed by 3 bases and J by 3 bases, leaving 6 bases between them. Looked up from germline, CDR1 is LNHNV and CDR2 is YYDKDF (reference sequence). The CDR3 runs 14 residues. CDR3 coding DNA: TGTGCCACCAGCAGCCACGGTGGGGCCAACGTCCTGACTTTC. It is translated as CATSSHGGANVLTF.

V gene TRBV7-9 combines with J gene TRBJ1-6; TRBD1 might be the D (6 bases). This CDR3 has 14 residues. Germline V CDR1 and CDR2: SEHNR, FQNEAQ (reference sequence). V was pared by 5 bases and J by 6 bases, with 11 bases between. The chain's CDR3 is CASSGGARNSPLHF. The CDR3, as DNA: TGTGCCAGCAGCGGGGGGGCGCGTAATTCACCCCTCCACTTT.

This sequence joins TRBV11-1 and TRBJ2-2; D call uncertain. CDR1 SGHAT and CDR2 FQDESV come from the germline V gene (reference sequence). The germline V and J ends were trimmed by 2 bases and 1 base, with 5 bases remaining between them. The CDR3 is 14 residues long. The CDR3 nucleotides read TGTGCCAGCAGCTTACTGATGAACACCGGGGAGCTGTTTTTT. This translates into CASSLLMNTGELFF.

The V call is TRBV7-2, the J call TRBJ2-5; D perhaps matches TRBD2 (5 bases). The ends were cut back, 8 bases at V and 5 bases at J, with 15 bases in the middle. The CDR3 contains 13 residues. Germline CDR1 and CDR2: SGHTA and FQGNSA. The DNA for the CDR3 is TGTGCCAGCCGCCAAAGCCCGGGGGAGACCCAGTACTTC. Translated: CASRQSPGETQYF.

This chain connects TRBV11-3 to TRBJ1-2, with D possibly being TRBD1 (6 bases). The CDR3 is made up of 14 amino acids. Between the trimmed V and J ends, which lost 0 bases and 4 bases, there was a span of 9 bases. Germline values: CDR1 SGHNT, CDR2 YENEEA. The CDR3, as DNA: TGTGCCAGCAGCTTAGATTCGACAGGCTATGGCTACACCTTC. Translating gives CASSLDSTGYGYTF. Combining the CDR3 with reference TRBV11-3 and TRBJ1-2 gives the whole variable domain EAGVVQSPRYKIIEKKQPVAFWCNPISGHNTLYWYLQNLGQGPELLIRYENEEAVDDSQLPKDRFSAERLKGVDSTLKIQPAELGDSAVYLCASSLDSTGYGYTFGSGTRLTVV.

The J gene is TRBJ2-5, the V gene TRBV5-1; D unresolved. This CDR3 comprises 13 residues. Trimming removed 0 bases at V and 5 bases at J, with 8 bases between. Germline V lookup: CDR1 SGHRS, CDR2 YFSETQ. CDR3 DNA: TGCGCCAGCAGCTTGGATAGGGTTGAGACCCAGTACTTC. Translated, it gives CASSLDRVETQYF.

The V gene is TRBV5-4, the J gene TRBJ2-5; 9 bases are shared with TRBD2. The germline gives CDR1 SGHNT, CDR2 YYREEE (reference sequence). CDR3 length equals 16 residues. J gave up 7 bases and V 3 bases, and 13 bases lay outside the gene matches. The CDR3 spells CASSSADSAGGMTQYF. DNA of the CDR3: TGTGCCAGCAGCTCCGCCGACTCGGCGGGGGGGATGACCCAGTACTTC. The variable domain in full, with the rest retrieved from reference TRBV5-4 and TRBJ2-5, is ETGVTQSPTHLIKTRGQQVTLRCSSQSGHNTVSWYQQALGQGPQFIFQYYREEENGRGNFPPRFSGLQFPNYSSELNVNALELDDSALYLCASSSADSAGGMTQYFGPGTRLLVL.

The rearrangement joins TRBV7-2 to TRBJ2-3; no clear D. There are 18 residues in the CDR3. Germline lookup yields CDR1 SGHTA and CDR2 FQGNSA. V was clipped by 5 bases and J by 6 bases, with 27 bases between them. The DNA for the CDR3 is TGTGCCAGCAGCCCGCATGGTGGGGTGACGGCCCTACTGGATACGCAGTATTTT. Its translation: CASSPHGGVTALLDTQYF.

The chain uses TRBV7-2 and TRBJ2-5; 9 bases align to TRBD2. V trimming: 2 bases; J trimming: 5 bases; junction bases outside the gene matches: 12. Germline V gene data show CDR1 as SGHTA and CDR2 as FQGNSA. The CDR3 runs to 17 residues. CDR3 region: CASSLHFGRGGGETQYF. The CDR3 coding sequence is TGTGCCAGCAGCTTACACTTTGGGCGGGGGGGCGGGGAGACCCAGTACTTC.

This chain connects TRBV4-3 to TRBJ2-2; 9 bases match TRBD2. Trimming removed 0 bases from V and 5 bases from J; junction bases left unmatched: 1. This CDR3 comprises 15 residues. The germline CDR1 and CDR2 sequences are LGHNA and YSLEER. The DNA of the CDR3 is TGCGCCAGCAGCCAAGAACTAGCGGGTACCGGGGAGCTGTTTTTT. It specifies CASSQELAGTGELFF.

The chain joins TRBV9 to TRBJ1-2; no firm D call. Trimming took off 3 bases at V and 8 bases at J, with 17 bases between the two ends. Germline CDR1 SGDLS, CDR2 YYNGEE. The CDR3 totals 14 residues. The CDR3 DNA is TGTGCCAGCAGCGCACCAGACATCTTCGTAGGCTACACCTTC. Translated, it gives CASSAPDIFVGYTF.

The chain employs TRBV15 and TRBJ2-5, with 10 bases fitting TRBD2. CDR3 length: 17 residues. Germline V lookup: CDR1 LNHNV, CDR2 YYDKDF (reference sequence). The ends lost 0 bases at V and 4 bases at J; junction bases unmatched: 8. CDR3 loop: CATSREIQRGGGETQYF. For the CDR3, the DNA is TGTGCCACCAGCAGAGAAATTCAGCGGGGGGGCGGAGAGACCCAGTACTTC.

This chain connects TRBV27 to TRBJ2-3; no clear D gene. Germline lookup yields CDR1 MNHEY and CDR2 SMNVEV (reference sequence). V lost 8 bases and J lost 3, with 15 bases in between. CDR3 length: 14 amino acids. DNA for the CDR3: TGTGCCAGCCGGTCCGTCGGGCAGACAGATACGCAGTATTTT. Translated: CASRSVGQTDTQYF.

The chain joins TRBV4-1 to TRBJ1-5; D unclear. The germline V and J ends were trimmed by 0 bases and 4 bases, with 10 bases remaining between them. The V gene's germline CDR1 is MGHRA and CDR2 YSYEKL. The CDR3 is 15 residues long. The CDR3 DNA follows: TGCGCCAGCAGCCAAGATGGCAGGCGAAATCAGCCCCAGCATTTT. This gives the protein CASSQDGRRNQPQHF.

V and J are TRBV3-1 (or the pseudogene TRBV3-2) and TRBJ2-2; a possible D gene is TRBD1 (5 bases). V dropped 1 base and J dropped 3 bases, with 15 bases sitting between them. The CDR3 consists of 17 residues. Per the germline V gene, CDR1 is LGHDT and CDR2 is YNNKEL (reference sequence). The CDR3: CASSQVYLGLDTGELFF. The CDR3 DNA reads TGTGCCAGCAGCCAAGTATATTTGGGGCTTGACACCGGGGAGCTGTTTTTT.

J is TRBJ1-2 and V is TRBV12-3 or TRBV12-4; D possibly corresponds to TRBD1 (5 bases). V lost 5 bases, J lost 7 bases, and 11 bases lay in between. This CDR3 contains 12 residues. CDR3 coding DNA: TGTGCCAGCAGTCCTGGGGCGGGTGGCTACACCTTC. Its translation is CASSPGAGGYTF.

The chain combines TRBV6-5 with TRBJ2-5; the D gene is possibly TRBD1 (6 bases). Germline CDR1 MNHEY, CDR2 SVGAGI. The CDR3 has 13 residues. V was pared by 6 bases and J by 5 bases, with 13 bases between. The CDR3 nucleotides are TGTGCCAGCAGCATAGGGACATTGGAGACCCAGTACTTC. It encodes CASSIGTLETQYF.

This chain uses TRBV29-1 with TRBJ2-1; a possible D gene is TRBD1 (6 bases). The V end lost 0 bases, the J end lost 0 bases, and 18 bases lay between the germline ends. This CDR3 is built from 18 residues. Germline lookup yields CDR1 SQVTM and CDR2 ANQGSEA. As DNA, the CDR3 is TGCAGCGTTGAAGATATACAGGGAGTCGGAACCTCCTACAATGAGCAGTTCTTC. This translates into CSVEDIQGVGTSYNEQFF.

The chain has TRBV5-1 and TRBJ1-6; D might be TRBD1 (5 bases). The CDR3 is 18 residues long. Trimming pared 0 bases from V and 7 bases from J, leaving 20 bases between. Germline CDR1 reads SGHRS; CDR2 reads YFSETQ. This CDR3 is CASSLELAGTLPNSPLHF. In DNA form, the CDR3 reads TGCGCCAGCAGCTTGGAGTTAGCAGGGACCTTACCAAATTCACCCCTCCACTTT.

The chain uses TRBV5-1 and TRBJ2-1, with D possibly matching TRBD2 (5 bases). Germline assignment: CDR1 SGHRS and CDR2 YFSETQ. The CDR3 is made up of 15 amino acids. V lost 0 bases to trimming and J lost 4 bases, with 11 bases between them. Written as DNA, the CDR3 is TGCGCCAGCAGCTTGGGGCTAGCCGGGTACAATGAGCAGTTCTTC. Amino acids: CASSLGLAGYNEQFF.

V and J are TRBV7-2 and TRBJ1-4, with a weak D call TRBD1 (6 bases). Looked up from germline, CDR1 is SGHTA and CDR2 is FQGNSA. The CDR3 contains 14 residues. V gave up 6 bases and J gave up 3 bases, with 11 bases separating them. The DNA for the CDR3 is TGTGCCAGCAGGAGGGGGGCTGCTAATGAAAAACTGTTTTTT. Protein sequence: CASRRGAANEKLFF.

CDR3 sequence: CASSRLADQETQYF. CDR3 DNA: TGTGCCAGCAGCCGTCTAGCGGATCAAGAGACCCAGTACTTC. The chain is built from TRBV11-2 and TRBJ2-5, with 7 bases lining up with TRBD2. Germline values: CDR1 SGHAT, CDR2 FQNNGV. Trimming took 5 bases from V and 2 from J; bases not matched to a gene: 5. The CDR3 spans 14 residues.

CDR3 in amino acids: CSVEGAGGGANTKQFF. The CDR3 coding sequence is TGCAGCGTTGAAGGTGCTGGCGGGGGGGCCAATACAAAGCAGTTCTTC. The V gene is TRBV29-1, the J gene TRBJ2-1, with 9 bases that match TRBD2. CDR1 SQVTM and CDR2 ANQGSEA come from the germline V gene. Losses at the gene ends were 1 base for V and 11 bases for J; bases not matched to a gene: 15. The CDR3 is made up of 16 amino acids.

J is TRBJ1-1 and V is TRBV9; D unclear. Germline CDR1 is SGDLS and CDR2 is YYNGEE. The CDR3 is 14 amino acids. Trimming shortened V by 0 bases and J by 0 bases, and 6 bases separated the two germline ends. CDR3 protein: CASSVGHLNTEAFF. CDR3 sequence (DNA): TGTGCCAGCAGCGTAGGGCATCTGAACACTGAAGCTTTCTTT.

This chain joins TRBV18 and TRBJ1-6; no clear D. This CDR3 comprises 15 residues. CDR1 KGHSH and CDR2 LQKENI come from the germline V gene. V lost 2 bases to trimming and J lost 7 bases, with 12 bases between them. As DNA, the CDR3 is TGTGCCAGCTCACCAGGGTCGGTCCCCAATTCACCCCTCCACTTT. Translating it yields CASSPGSVPNSPLHF.

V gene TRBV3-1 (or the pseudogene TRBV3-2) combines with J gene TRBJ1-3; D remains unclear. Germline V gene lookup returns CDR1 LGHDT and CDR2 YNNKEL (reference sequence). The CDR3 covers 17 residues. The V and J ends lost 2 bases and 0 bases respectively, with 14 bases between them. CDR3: CASSQSGYSSSGNTIYF. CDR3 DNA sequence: TGTGCCAGCAGCCAATCAGGATATTCCAGCTCTGGAAACACCATATATTTT.

The CDR3 region has the DNA TGCGCCAGCTCTCCTCGGGACAGCTATGGCTACACCTTC. This sequence encodes CASSPRDSYGYTF. The rearrangement uses TRBV5-1 and TRBJ1-2, with 7 bases identical to TRBD1. The CDR3 covers 13 residues. Germline trimming cut 7 bases from V and 4 bases from J; bases unmatched to any gene: 7. Germline V lookup: CDR1 SGHRS, CDR2 YFSETQ.

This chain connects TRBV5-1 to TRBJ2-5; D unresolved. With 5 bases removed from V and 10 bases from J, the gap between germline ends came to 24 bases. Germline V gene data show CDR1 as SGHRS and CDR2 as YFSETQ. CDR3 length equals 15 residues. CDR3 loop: CASSRAGPERSGQYF. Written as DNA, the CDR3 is TGCGCCAGCAGTCGGGCCGGCCCCGAGAGGAGTGGCCAGTACTTC.

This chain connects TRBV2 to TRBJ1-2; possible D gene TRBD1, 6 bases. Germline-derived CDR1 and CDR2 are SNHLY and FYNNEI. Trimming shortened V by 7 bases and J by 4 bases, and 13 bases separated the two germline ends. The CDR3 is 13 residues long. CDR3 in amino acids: CASTQGALYGYTF. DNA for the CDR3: TGTGCCAGCACACAGGGAGCCCTCTATGGCTACACCTTC. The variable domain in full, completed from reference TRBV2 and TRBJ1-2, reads EPEVTQTPSHQVTQMGQEVILRCVPISNHLYFYWYRQILGQKVEFLVSFYNNEISEKSEIFDDQFSVERPDGSNFTLKIRSTKLEDSAMYFCASTQGALYGYTFGSGTRLTVV.

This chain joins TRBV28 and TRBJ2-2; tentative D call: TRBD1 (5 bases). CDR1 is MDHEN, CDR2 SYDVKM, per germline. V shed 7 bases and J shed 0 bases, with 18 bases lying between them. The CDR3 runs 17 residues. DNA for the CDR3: TGTGCCAGCACGAGTCAGGGTGGTTTCCCGAACACCGGGGAGCTGTTTTTT. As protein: CASTSQGGFPNTGELFF.